The 2 T cell receptor beta chains below were found in one sample sequenced in a study of blood T cell repertoires in COVID-19. The repertoire was sequenced with immunoSEQ multiplex PCR; TCRdb's copy has only in-frame clones and lacks some. The sample holds around 400,000 clones, roughly 86% seen once. Specimen: peripheral blood. Receptors originate from a woman aged 55-69 years with COVID-19, enrolled during active disease.

V usage is TRBV7-9 and J usage is TRBJ2-7; possibly TRBD1 for D (5 bases). CDR1 and CDR2 (germline): SEHNR, FQNEAQ (reference sequence). The CDR3 has 13 amino acids. The V end lost 1 base, the J end lost 3 bases, and 7 bases lay between the germline ends. This CDR3 reads CASSLGGLYEQYF. The DNA of the CDR3 is TGTGCCAGCAGCTTAGGGGGCCTCTACGAGCAGTACTTC.

This clone appeared once. It may be a read error: a sequence one base away is much more abundant. The chain carries TRBV5-6 and TRBJ2-7; weak D call: TRBD1 (6 bases). The CDR3 spans 12 residues. Per germline, CDR1 SGHDT and CDR2 YYEEEE. Trimming took 1 base from V and 4 from J, leaving 6 bases between them. The CDR3 reads CASSLTGYEQYF. CDR3 nucleotides: TGTGCCAGCAGCTTGACAGGGTACGAGCAGTACTTC.